This T cell receptor beta chain was observed in a study of CD8+CD57+ T cells in acquired aplastic anemia. Investigators profiled TCR beta VDJ and CDR3 from genomic DNA template. TCRdb fed the reads into MiXCR, producing one record per CDR3 protein. The data hold roughly 250,000 distinct CDR3 sequences, with roughly 82% observed a single time. Patients chosen for sequencing had CD8+CD57+ cells that had expanded, as shown by flow cytometry. Germline loops: CDR1 SGHDT, CDR2 YYEEEE. The CDR3 extends over 16 amino acids. J gave up 8 bases and V 4 bases, and 14 bases lay outside the gene matches. The source of this sequence is a human donor with aplastic anemia. V usage is TRBV5-6 and J usage is TRBJ2-1; 8 bases fit TRBD2. Sample: sorted CD4+, CD8+, or CD8+CD57+ T cells (not recorded which) from PBMCs. The CDR3 sequence is CASSPVSGGGSDEQFF. DNA of the CDR3: TGTGCCAGCAGCCCCGTTAGCGGCGGGGGGAGCGATGAGCAGTTCTTC. The variable domain in full, completed from reference TRBV5-6 and TRBJ2-1, reads DAGVTQSPTHLIKTRGQQVTLRCSPKSGHDTVSWYQQALGQGPQFIFQYYEEEERQRGNFPDRFSGHQFPNYSSELNVNALLLGDSALYLCASSPVSGGGSDEQFFGPGTRLTVL.